This TCR beta chain was recovered during a study of cytomegalovirus exposure and HLA in healthy donors. Whole-study findings and limits: Cytomegalovirus association was listed for under 200 TCR beta chains. Evidence from a later analysis indicated that most CMV-associated TCR beta chains looked HLA-restricted. In a later analysis, at a false discovery rate of 0.05, 16,951 TCR beta sequences were associated with HLA alleles.

This clone came up once. Its antigen is currently unknown. The PCR ran on 60 Vbeta and 13 Jbeta primers. Clones were sequenced by immunoSEQ multiplex PCR, and TCRdb holds only the in-frame ones, with some missing. The sample shows 150,000 to 200,000 clones, under 80% of them seen only once. V gave up 3 bases and J gave up 8 bases, with 14 bases separating them. In germline, CDR1 is SGHDT, CDR2 YYEEEE. This CDR3 spans 13 amino acids. This sequence joins TRBV5-6 and TRBJ1-1, with D perhaps matching TRBD1 (6 bases). The TCR originated in a man in his forties in good health and CMV-seronegative. Sequencing was performed on PBMCs. Here the CDR3 reads CASSSPGGAEAFF. The DNA for the CDR3 is TGTGCCAGCAGCTCCCCCGGGGGGGCCGAAGCTTTCTTT. Together with reference TRBV5-6 and TRBJ1-1, the CDR3 gives the full variable domain: DAGVTQSPTHLIKTRGQQVTLRCSPKSGHDTVSWYQQALGQGPQFIFQYYEEEERQRGNFPDRFSGHQFPNYSSELNVNALLLGDSALYLCASSSPGGAEAFFGQGTRLTVV.